Listed here is a single T cell receptor beta chain. Original data processing: Nucleated cell counts were estimated from reference gene primer amplification. Profiling relied on immunoSEQ multiplex PCR, and the TCRdb table lists in-frame clones only, not all of them. That table is the source of V, J and clone size, and D and trimming were worked out from the DNA. This table has fewer than 250,000 clones, about 86% appearing once. This sample stems from a study of blood T cell repertoires in COVID-19. The V gene end was trimmed by 5 bases and the J gene end by 7 bases; junction bases not matched to a gene: 12. The germline gives CDR1 SNHLY, CDR2 FYNNEI. The CDR3 length is 15 residues.

The chain is built from TRBV2 and TRBJ2-7; 9 bases match TRBD2. The sequenced sample was PBMCs or T cells enriched from blood (not recorded which). The clonotype was recovered from a woman aged 40 to 50 with acute COVID-19. Written as DNA, the CDR3 is TGTGCCAGCAGTCCGCAGGAGCGGGAGGTAGGAGAGCAGTACTTC. This gives the protein CASSPQEREVGEQYF.